These 10 T cell receptor beta chains were all obtained from the same sample, sequenced in a study of molecular identifiers for immune sequencing clone quantification. MiXCR was run by TCRdb on the PCR reads, yielding one entry per CDR3 protein. The sample has roughly 40,000 distinct CDR3 sequences; about a quarter are singletons. Sequenced: naive CD8+ T cells from blood, with Jurkat cell RNA spiked in. The subset denotes: FACS-sorted CD8+CD4-CCR7+CD45RA+ naive T cells. The receptors were gathered from a human donor in good health. Some libraries in this study had Jurkat cell RNA spiked in.

This clonotype was counted at least ten times. This chain links TRBV10-3 with TRBJ2-7; perhaps TRBD1 as D (7 bases). CDR3 length: 13 residues. Germline V CDR1 and CDR2: ENHRY, SYGVKD. V gave up 2 bases and J gave up 7 bases, with 12 bases separating them. The CDR3 sequence: CAISEDRAGEQYF. Here the CDR3 DNA reads TGTGCCATCAGTGAGGACAGGGCGGGGGAGCAGTACTTC.

This sequence joins TRBV4-1 and TRBJ2-6; no reliable D call. This CDR3 has 16 residues. Trimming removed 0 bases at V and 5 bases at J, with 11 bases between. The germline CDR1 and CDR2 sequences are MGHRA and YSYEKL. The CDR3 DNA reads as TGCGCCAGCAGCCAAGAGGAGCCAGCCTGGGCCAACGTCCTGACTTTC. Amino acid sequence: CASSQEEPAWANVLTF.

Remarks on this clonotype: This may come from a read error, since a much larger clone is one base off. This rearrangement joins TRBV12-3 or TRBV12-4 to TRBJ1-1; D unclear. The CDR3 loop spans 15 amino acids. V shed 8 bases and J shed 5 bases, with 21 bases lying between them. CDR3 nucleotides: TGTGCCAGCGGTCCCCCAGGCTCTACCGGTACTGAAGCTTTCTTT. Translation: CASGPPGSTGTEAFF.

This clonotype was detected many times. This chain uses TRBV25-1 with TRBJ2-1; 7 positions agree with TRBD1. The germline V gene has CDR1 MGHDK and CDR2 SYGVNS. This CDR3 comprises 15 residues. J gave up 3 bases and V 8 bases, and 10 bases lay outside the gene matches. CDR3 loop: CASPHRDSFYNEQFF. CDR3 bases: TGTGCCAGCCCCCACCGGGACAGCTTCTACAATGAGCAGTTCTTC. Supplemented by reference TRBV25-1 and TRBJ2-1, the full variable domain reads EADIYQTPRYLVIGTGKKITLECSQTMGHDKMYWYQQDPGMELHLIHYSYGVNSTEKGDLSSESTVSRIRTEHFPLTLESARPSHTSQYLCASPHRDSFYNEQFFGPGTRLTVL.

The rearrangement links TRBV7-9 to TRBJ1-1; D is unresolved. The V end lost 8 bases, the J end lost 7 bases, and 14 bases lay between the germline ends. The length of the CDR3 is 12 residues. Germline V gives CDR1 SEHNR, CDR2 FQNEAQ (reference sequence). The CDR3 is CASWYDTDEAFF. DNA for the CDR3: TGTGCCAGCTGGTATGACACCGATGAAGCTTTCTTT.

This clonotype was detected ten times or more. The V and J genes are TRBV27 and TRBJ2-3, with 10 nucleotides matching TRBD2. Looked up from germline, CDR1 is MNHEY and CDR2 is SMNVEV (reference sequence). CDR3 length equals 16 residues. V lost 5 bases, J lost 2 bases, and 7 bases stayed unmatched. CDR3 DNA sequence: TGTGCCAGCAGTCCCATAGGGACTAGCGACACAGATACGCAGTATTTT. Residues: CASSPIGTSDTDTQYF.

In this sample, this clonotype turned up many times. V and J are TRBV5-1 and TRBJ2-7; tentatively, D is TRBD1 (6 bases). Germline V gives CDR1 SGHRS, CDR2 YFSETQ. V was trimmed by 4 bases and J by 2 bases, leaving 7 bases between them. The CDR3 has 12 amino acids. The chain's CDR3 is CASSTGPYEQYF. As DNA, the CDR3 is TGCGCCAGCAGCACAGGGCCCTACGAGCAGTACTTC.

V usage is TRBV28 and J usage is TRBJ2-5, with D possibly being TRBD1 (5 bases). The CDR3 sequence is 17 residues long. Germline V lookup: CDR1 MDHEN, CDR2 SYDVKM. The V end lost 7 bases, the J end lost 3 bases, and 24 bases lay between the germline ends. The CDR3: CASTLSRFTGREETQYF. Here the CDR3 DNA reads TGTGCCAGCACCCTCTCCCGGTTTACAGGTCGAGAAGAGACCCAGTACTTC.

The sample holds many counts of this clonotype. V and J are TRBV4-1 and TRBJ2-7, with 13 bases identical to TRBD2. The CDR3 is 17 residues long. V shed 1 base, J shed 5 bases, and the junction held 8 bases outside the gene matches. Germline assignment: CDR1 MGHRA and CDR2 YSYEKL. The CDR3 reads CASSQGLAGGIRDEQYF. The CDR3 DNA follows: TGCGCCAGCAGCCAAGGACTAGCGGGGGGTATTCGGGACGAGCAGTACTTC.

About this clonotype itself: Since a much larger clone is just one base distant, this may be a read error. The chain recombines TRBV28 with TRBJ2-7; 7 bases agree with TRBD2. Germline CDR1 and CDR2: MDHEN and SYDVKM. The CDR3 length is 14 residues. CDR3 sequence reads: CASSPGLTTYELYF. The CDR3 DNA reads as TGTGCCAGCAGTCCGGGACTAACTACCTACGAGCTGTACTTC.